The clone carrying this T cell receptor (beta chain) was counted only a few times. The length of the CDR3 is 12 residues. V shed 6 bases and J shed 9 bases, with 11 bases lying between them. Looked up from germline, CDR1 is LNHDA and CDR2 is SQIVND (reference sequence). MiXCR was run by TCRdb on the 5' RACE reads, yielding one entry per CDR3 protein. The table has about 90,000 distinct CDR3 sequences, about 9.4% seen once; the top ten hold less than 9%. The time point was: sample taken at primary tumor resection. Unsorted whole RNA samples from tumor, nontumor lung or frozen PBMC were sequenced. Patients with untreated early-stage non-small cell lung cancer, numbering some 72, were the donors. This entry belongs to a study of spatial heterogeneity in lung cancer.

This clonotype was obtained from a male donor with early-stage non-small cell lung cancer. Sequenced material: PBMCs, taken at surgery. The chain carries TRBV19 and TRBJ2-2; no clear D gene. The CDR3 sequence is CASRSGTRELFF. CDR3 DNA: TGTGCCAGTAGGTCGGGTACCCGGGAGCTGTTTTTT.